These 13 T cell receptor beta chains originate from one sample sequenced in a study of blood T cell repertoires in COVID-19. TCRdb's table, derived via immunoSEQ multiplex PCR, lists solely in-frame clones and lacks some. The table includes 150,000 to 180,000 clones, about 86% detected once. The sample consisted of PBMCs or T cells enriched from blood (not recorded which). All receptors come from a man in his forties or fifties who had recovered from COVID-19.

The chain recombines TRBV18 with TRBJ2-3; D may be TRBD2 (6 bases). The CDR3 runs 16 residues. V was cut by 6 bases and J by 2 bases, with 18 bases left in between. Germline-derived CDR1 and CDR2 are KGHSH and LQKENI. This CDR3 reads CASSPPSGFTTDTQYF. CDR3 nucleotide sequence: TGTGCCAGCTCCCCTCCGAGCGGGTTTACCACAGATACGCAGTATTTT.

The rearrangement uses TRBV7-9 and TRBJ1-2; 9 nucleotides align to TRBD1. Germline V gives CDR1 SEHNR, CDR2 FQNEAQ (reference sequence). This CDR3 contains 14 residues. J gave up 3 bases and V 5 bases, and 4 bases lay outside the gene matches. The CDR3 sequence is CASSKGQGDYGYTF. The CDR3 DNA follows: TGTGCCAGCAGCAAGGGACAGGGAGACTATGGCTACACCTTC.

This clone was seen once. The rearrangement joins TRBV11-2 to TRBJ1-2, with D possibly TRBD1 on 5 matching bases. The germline gives CDR1 SGHAT, CDR2 FQNNGV. Trimming took off 2 bases at V and 7 bases at J, with 8 bases between the two ends. This CDR3 has 12 residues. CDR3 region: CASSLQGAGYTF. The CDR3 DNA reads as TGTGCCAGCAGCTTACAAGGGGCTGGCTACACCTTC.

This clone appeared a single time. The chain joins TRBV5-5 to TRBJ1-2; 8 bases match TRBD1. With 4 bases clipped from V and 2 bases from J, the junction kept 13 bases outside the gene matches. The length of the CDR3 is 17 residues. Germline V gene lookup returns CDR1 SGHKS and CDR2 YYEKEE (reference sequence). The CDR3 sequence is CASSQGAPGQPNYGYTF. The DNA for the CDR3 is TGTGCCAGCAGCCAGGGGGCACCGGGACAGCCAAACTATGGCTACACCTTC.

The chain carries TRBV6-5 and TRBJ2-7; weak D call: TRBD1 (5 bases). Between the trimmed V and J ends, which lost 2 bases and 0 bases, there was a span of 8 bases. This CDR3 is 14 amino acids long. Germline assignment: CDR1 MNHEY and CDR2 SVGAGI. CDR3: CASSYGQDSYEQYF. The DNA for the CDR3 is TGTGCCAGCAGTTACGGACAAGACTCCTACGAGCAGTACTTC.

The chain combines TRBV6-5 with TRBJ1-4; D not resolved. Trimming cost V 0 bases and J 8 bases, with 13 bases left between them. Germline V gene lookup returns CDR1 MNHEY and CDR2 SVGAGI. The CDR3 has 15 amino acids. The CDR3 coding sequence is TGTGCCAGCAGTTACTCGGGAGGGATCGGGGAAAAACTGTTTTTT. Its translation: CASSYSGGIGEKLFF.

The chain links TRBV30 to TRBJ1-5; D perhaps matches TRBD1 (6 bases). V gave up 3 bases and J gave up 7 bases, with 13 bases separating them. Germline assignment: CDR1 GTSNPN and CDR2 SVGIG (reference sequence). The CDR3 sequence is 13 residues long. Here the CDR3 reads CAWSPQGLQPQHF. CDR3 nucleotide sequence: TGTGCCTGGAGCCCCCAGGGGCTGCAGCCCCAGCATTTT.

The chain combines TRBV7-7 with TRBJ2-3, with TRBD1 matching 11 bases. V was pared by 1 base and J by 4 bases, with 1 base of the junction left unmatched. This CDR3 comprises 15 residues. CDR1 is SSHAT, CDR2 FNYEAQ, per germline (reference sequence). The CDR3 nucleotides read TGTGCCAGCAGCTTAGGGGGACAGGGGGCAGATACGCAGTATTTT. Translation gives CASSLGGQGADTQYF.

The rearrangement joins TRBV4-2 to TRBJ2-7, with a possible D match to TRBD1 (6 bases). Trimming removed 6 bases at V and 2 bases at J, with 20 bases between. This CDR3 spans 16 amino acids. Germline CDR1 is LGHNA and CDR2 is YNFKEQ. In nucleotides, the CDR3 is TGTGCCAGCAGTCCGAACCTTGACAGGACAGCCTACGAGCAGTACTTC. Its translation is CASSPNLDRTAYEQYF.

The J gene is TRBJ1-1, the V gene TRBV29-1; the match to TRBD1 covers 7 bases. There are 13 residues in the CDR3. V shed 6 bases and J 1 base; nucleotides not matched to a gene: 5. Per germline, CDR1 SQVTM and CDR2 ANQGSEA. The CDR3 region has the DNA TGCAGCGTCAGCAGGGGGGCGAACACTGAAGCTTTCTTT. Residues: CSVSRGANTEAFF.

The chain links TRBV11-3 to TRBJ2-3, with 13 bases lining up with TRBD2. CDR3 length: 18 residues. Germline-derived CDR1 and CDR2 are SGHNT and YENEEA. V was pared by 3 bases and J by 2 bases, with 8 bases of the junction left unmatched. The CDR3 sequence is CASSFPRLAGGITDTQYF. The CDR3 DNA follows: TGTGCCAGCAGCTTCCCCCGACTAGCGGGGGGTATCACAGATACGCAGTATTTT.

The genes are TRBV11-3 and TRBJ2-7; the D gene is possibly TRBD2 (5 bases). From germline, CDR1 is SGHNT and CDR2 YENEEA. With 0 bases removed from V and 2 bases from J, the gap between germline ends came to 20 bases. This CDR3 has 18 amino acids. DNA of the CDR3: TGTGCCAGCAGCTTAGATGTAGGGAGCGGAATTGTCCCCTACGAGCAGTACTTC. It specifies CASSLDVGSGIVPYEQYF.

V and J are TRBV9 and TRBJ2-7; TRBD1 matches 7 bases. The germline V gene has CDR1 SGDLS and CDR2 YYNGEE. J lost 3 bases, V lost 4 bases, and 4 bases had no gene match. This CDR3 has 13 residues. CDR3 loop: CASSLRTGYEQYF. The DNA of the CDR3 is TGTGCCAGCAGCCTCCGGACAGGCTACGAGCAGTACTTC.